Listed below are T cell receptor beta chains from one sample, sequenced in a study of OX40 agonist ivuxolimab in advanced cancers. The protocol was immunoSEQ multiplex PCR, while the TCRdb copy is restricted to in-frame clones and leaves out a portion. This table has roughly 49,000 clones, more than 65% appearing once. Material: CD4+ or CD8+ T cells sorted from blood, obtained in a trial of the OX40 agonist ivuxolimab. The receptors here all came from an adult with an advanced solid tumor such as melanoma, head and neck, liver or kidney cancer. The CDR3 runs from the conserved cysteine through the conserved F or W. Each record gives: V gene, J gene, clone size, CDR3 length, CDR3 protein. Size tells how often a clone was seen (once, few, many) or the class of an expanded clone, and some rows leave it out.

TRBV10-3	TRBJ1-2	.	13	CAIKEDINYGYTF
TRBV4-1	TRBJ2-2	once	15	CASSQEGANTGELFF
TRBV5-6	TRBJ2-2	.	16	CASRDTGTFNTGELFF
TRBV2	TRBJ2-7	.	12	CASSVGNYEQYF
TRBV7-2	TRBJ1-1	.	15	CASSPRTGERTEAFF
TRBV6-5	TRBJ1-1	.	13	CASSYVGVPEAFF
TRBV6-6	TRBJ2-5	.	13	CASSLGRFETQYF
TRBV7-3	TRBJ2-1	.	16	CASSPEGGQSYNEQFF
TRBV2	TRBJ1-6	few	11	CASTYASPLHF
TRBV7-9	TRBJ2-2	few	14	CASSLRRNTGELFF
TRBV15	TRBJ1-1	.	15	CATSQGRLLDTEAFF
TRBV5-6	TRBJ2-1	.	16	CASSQRALTGYNEQFF
TRBV7-3	TRBJ1-3	.	15	CASSLTPGQGNTIYF
TRBV5-8	TRBJ2-5	once	15	CASSSGTGEQETQYF
TRBV7-8	TRBJ1-5	.	16	CASSSGRSNSNQPQHF
TRBV4-2	TRBJ2-5	.	13	CASSQDNGETQYF
TRBV19	TRBJ1-5	.	16	CASSIAPGRGNQPQHF
TRBV7-2	TRBJ2-1	.	17	CASSLAGGAGGYNEQFF
TRBV5-1	TRBJ2-3	.	16	CASSWGTSGGTDTQYF
TRBV6-1	TRBJ1-5	.	14	CASSETGFGQPQHF
TRBV11-3	TRBJ1-6	.	15	CASSLARFTVSPLHF
TRBV19	TRBJ1-6	.	14	CASSISGVDSPLHF
TRBV7-9	TRBJ2-1	.	13	CASSLDSYGEQFF
TRBV5-1	TRBJ2-5	few	15	CASSTPTGAQETQYF
TRBV2	TRBJ2-3	.	12	CASSRGGNTQYF
TRBV7-2	TRBJ2-7	few	14	CASSLQPSRDEQYF
TRBV7-8	TRBJ1-2	few	14	CASSLTGQNYGYTF
TRBV7-9	TRBJ2-3	.	16	CASSLVQAGSTDTQYF
TRBV10-3	TRBJ2-2	.	17	CAISGISGGSNTGELFF
TRBV29-1	TRBJ2-1	few	13	CSVEWGGFNEQFF
TRBV11-3	TRBJ2-1	.	14	CASSLTPIDNEQFF
TRBV9	TRBJ2-2	once	14	CASSEGTTSGELFF
TRBV5-4	TRBJ2-3	once	17	CASSPSGSRGPGGTQYF
TRBV4-2	TRBJ2-6	.	16	CASSQAGVSGANVLTF
TRBV18	TRBJ2-1	.	15	CASSPGGSLWNEQFF
TRBV7-8	TRBJ2-7	.	15	CASSPGTGGWYEQYF
TRBV9	TRBJ2-3	.	15	CASSATSGGTDTQYF
TRBV7-9	TRBJ2-5	.	15	CASSLASAWGETQYF
TRBV9	TRBJ1-3	once	14	CASSRQSSGNTIYF
TRBV11-3	TRBJ1-2	few	17	CASSLAGTGGSSFGYTF
TRBV19	TRBJ2-5	.	14	CASSIASGGETQYF
TRBV6-5	TRBJ2-2	few	14	CASRLQGAIGELFF
TRBV6-6	TRBJ2-3	once	14	CASSPRGARGGQYF
TRBV11-3	TRBJ2-1	few	14	CASSLVTGGNEQFF